This paragraph reports one TCR beta chain. This sample was included in a study of blood T cell repertoires in COVID-19. Overall study context: There were acute and convalescent COVID-19 samples, and they came from the United States, Italy and Spain. Sources were T cells, B-cell-depleted T cells, or PBMCs; the material itself was cDNA or gDNA.

The ends were cut back, 2 bases at V and 7 bases at J, with 15 bases in the middle. Germline assignment: CDR1 SGDLS and CDR2 YYNGEE. The CDR3 runs to 14 residues. Original analysis: Estimation of nucleated cell counts relied on the amplification of reference gene primers. Repertoires were generated with immunoSEQ multiplex PCR, while TCRdb's copy carries only in-frame clones and drops some. That table furnishes V, J and clone size, whereas the DNA furnished D and trimming. The sample lists under 200,000 clones, more than 75% occurring once. This clonotype was sampled from a man aged 40-49 years with active or convalescent COVID-19. The sample comprised peripheral blood. V gene TRBV9 combines with J gene TRBJ1-2, with TRBD1 as a possible D gene (5 bases). The CDR3 protein is CASSVGAGSSGYTF. CDR3 nucleotide sequence: TGTGCCAGCAGCGTTGGGGCTGGTTCATCTGGCTACACCTTC.